By share of the sample, the clone carrying this T cell receptor beta chain is medium-sized. The antigen is not known. The sample comes from a study of Graves' ophthalmopathy and Graves' hyperthyroidism. General study findings and limits: Sensitivity reached around 88% and specificity about 81% for a 13-signature model separating ophthalmopathy from stable hyperthyroidism. Most expanded clonotypes from thyroid (those above 0.001 frequency) were also found in blood. Its predictions of ophthalmopathy progression gave the model 60% to 71% sensitivity and approximately 72% specificity.

Lactation, pregnancy, uncontrolled infections and other autoimmune diseases were all grounds for excluding patients. The germline V gene has CDR1 DFQATT and CDR2 SNEGSKA (reference sequence). Between the trimmed V and J ends, which lost 3 bases and 2 bases, there was a span of 10 bases. The CDR3 spans 14 residues. As the template, RNA transcripts were used to amplify TCR beta CDR3 regions. HTBI primers served in a first-round RT-PCR, which a second-round multiplex PCR followed. One entry per CDR3 protein, called by TCRdb with MiXCR from the multiplex PCR reads. Of 23,000 or so distinct CDR3 sequences detected, about half appear once; the ten largest clones hold approximately 7%.

The TCR sequence derives from an adult woman with stable Graves' hyperthyroidism. Sequenced: peripheral blood. This rearrangement joins TRBV20-1 to TRBJ2-2; D is unresolved. CDR3 DNA sequence: TGCAGTGCTAGTCCGTGGGGAAACACCGGGGAGCTGTTTTTT. Encoded protein: CSASPWGNTGELFF.